The rows below give T cell receptor beta chains drawn from one sample of a study of T-cell reconstitution after alpha-beta-depleted transplantation in children. From the PCR reads, TCRdb called clonotypes with MiXCR, one entry per CDR3 protein. Seen here are hundreds of thousands of distinct CDR3 sequences, around a sixth observed once, and the top ten hold 0.85% to 1.3%. The sequences come from PBMCs from the stem cell graft donor, collected from the stem cell graft. Receptors originate from a human donor who donated a stem cell graft to a child with acute myeloid leukemia. The CDR3 runs from the conserved cysteine through the conserved F or W. D genes are given only for firm matches. Expanded clones get a size class; other rows say once, few or many, or leave the size out.

TRBJ1-5	many	12	NA	TRBV10-3	TGTGCCATCAGCTCCGTTAATCAGCCCCAGCATTTT	CAISSVNQPQHF
TRBJ2-5	few	11	NA	TRBV25-1	TGTGCCAGCTACAGGGAAGAGACCCAGTACTTC	CASYREETQYF
TRBJ2-5	few	16	TRBD2	TRBV5-1	TGCGCCAGCAGCAGTTCTAGCGGGGGCCTCCAAGAGACCCAGTACTTC	CASSSSSGGLQETQYF
TRBJ1-5	few	15	NA	TRBV12-3/TRBV12-4	TGTGCCAGCTGCATCCGAACCTATAGCAATCAGCCCCAGCATTTT	CASCIRTYSNQPQHF
TRBJ1-5	few	15	NA	TRBV10-3	TGTGCCATCAGTGCTCTAGGTAATAGCAATCAGCCCCAGCATTTT	CAISALGNSNQPQHF
TRBJ2-2	few	13	NA	TRBV12-3/TRBV12-4	TGTGCCAGCAGTCGGACAGTTACCGGGGAGCTGTTTTTT	CASSRTVTGELFF
TRBJ2-3	many	14	TRBD2	TRBV20-1	TGCAGTGCCGTACTAGCGGGAAGCACAGATACGCAGTATTTT	CSAVLAGSTDTQYF
TRBJ1-2	NA	16	NA	TRBV20-1	TGCAGTGCTAGAGATGGAGGCCAGAGCCCATTTTATGGCTACACCTTC	CSARDGGQSPFYGYTF
TRBJ2-1	many	15	NA	TRBV27	TGTGCCAGCAGTTCCCGTAGAGGGACCTACAATGAGCAGTTCTTC	CASSSRRGTYNEQFF
TRBJ2-1	many	15	NA	TRBV12-3/TRBV12-4	TGTGCCAGCAGTTTATGGGCGGGGGCCAACAATGAGCAGTTCTTC	CASSLWAGANNEQFF
TRBJ2-3	NA	18	TRBD2	TRBV4-3	TGCGCCAGCAGCCAAGGCCTTCGACTAGCGGGGCTCACAGATACGCAGTATTTT	CASSQGLRLAGLTDTQYF
TRBJ2-1	NA	14	NA	TRBV10-3	TGTGCCATCGCGGGAACAGGGCCCTACAATGAGCAGTTCTTC	CAIAGTGPYNEQFF
TRBJ2-3	NA	13	NA	TRBV28	TGTGCCAGCAGTATCAGCACGACAGATACGCAGTATTTT	CASSISTTDTQYF
TRBJ2-1	many	16	TRBD2	TRBV5-1	TGCGCCAGCAGCTTGGCTCCAGCGGGGACCCCGGTTGAGCAGTTCTTC	CASSLAPAGTPVEQFF
TRBJ2-2	few	12	NA	TRBV7-3	TGTGCCAGCAGCTCGCCATACGGGGAGCTGTTTTTT	CASSSPYGELFF
TRBJ2-1	few	18	TRBD2	TRBV27	TGTGCCAGCAGTTTAACTAGCGGGGGGCAAAGCTCCTACAATGAGCAGTTCTTC	CASSLTSGGQSSYNEQFF
TRBJ2-1	NA	14	TRBD1	TRBV5-1	TGCGCCAGCAGCATACCCGGGACAGCCCCGGACCAGTTCTTC	CASSIPGTAPDQFF
TRBJ2-3	NA	16	NA	TRBV4-1	TGCGCCAGCAGCCAAGAAGGGTGGGGGGGCACAGATACGCAGTATTTT	CASSQEGWGGTDTQYF
TRBJ2-4	few	15	TRBD1	TRBV28	TGTGCCAGTGAACAGGGGGCGCTAGCCAAAAACATTCAGTACTTC	CASEQGALAKNIQYF